Listed below are T cell receptor beta chains from one sample, sequenced in a study of shared clonotypes between healthy human individuals. The method was immunoSEQ multiplex PCR; TCRdb's version includes in-frame clones alone and lacks a portion of them. The table includes some 680,000 clones, 60% to 75% detected once. Sample: memory CD4+ T cells sorted from blood. These TCRs come from a woman in her twenties or thirties in good health. The CDR3 runs from the conserved cysteine through the conserved F or W. D genes are given only for firm matches. Part of the rows lack a size; the others show once, few, many or a class for expanded clones.

v_gene,abundance,j_gene,d_gene,CDR3nt,CDR3aa
TRBV11-2,.,TRBJ1-1,.,TGTGCCAGCAGCAAGGACAGCGGGTTTGTCACTGAAGCTTTCTTT,CASSKDSGFVTEAFF
TRBV7-9,.,TRBJ1-5,.,TGTGCCAGCAGCCAACAGAATCAGCCCCAGCATTTT,CASSQQNQPQHF
TRBV5-5,.,TRBJ2-3,.,TGTGCCAGCAGCCCCGTACTAGGTACGCAGTATTTT,CASSPVLGTQYF
TRBV7-8,.,TRBJ1-4,.,TGTGCCAGCAGCTCAGGACAGATAGTTGCAACTAATGAAAAACTGTTTTTT,CASSSGQIVATNEKLFF
TRBV27,few,TRBJ1-4,.,TGTGCCAGCAGTTTTGTCAGCCATGAAAAACTGTTTTTT,CASSFVSHEKLFF
TRBV29-1,.,TRBJ2-3,.,TGCAGCGTCGGAGTCGTCAGGTCAACAGATACGCAGTATTTT,CSVGVVRSTDTQYF
TRBV28,.,TRBJ2-7,.,TGTGCCAGCAGTTCGTCCCTCTACGAGCAGTACTTC,CASSSSLYEQYF
TRBV6-5,.,TRBJ2-3,.,TGTGCCAGCAGTTACATCGCAGGGCGCTTCACAGATACGCAGTATTTT,CASSYIAGRFTDTQYF
TRBV19,few,TRBJ2-7,.,TGTGCCAGTAAAAAGGCTAGCGCGAGCTCCTACGAGCAGTACTTC,CASKKASASSYEQYF
TRBV4-1,.,TRBJ2-7,.,TGCGCCAGCAGCCCCGAGGAGGGATCCGCCAGAACCGAGCAGTACTTC,CASSPEEGSARTEQYF
TRBV28,.,TRBJ2-2,TRBD1,TGTGCCACAGGGGGAAAGAACACCGGGGAGCTGTTTTTT,CATGGKNTGELFF
TRBV4-2,once,TRBJ2-5,TRBD2,TGTGCCAGCAGCCAAGAGGAGCGGGAAGGCTCAGAGACCCAGTACTTC,CASSQEEREGSETQYF
TRBV14,many,TRBJ2-3,.,TGTGCCAGCAGCCAAGATCTAAGAGCGGTATACACAGATACGCAGTATTTT,CASSQDLRAVYTDTQYF
TRBV4-1,.,TRBJ2-1,TRBD1,TGCGCCAGCAGGAGGTGGACAGGGGACAATGAGCAGTTCTTC,CASRRWTGDNEQFF
TRBV28,.,TRBJ2-3,TRBD1,TGTGCCAGCAGTTTCAGGGGGCTGACAGATACGCAGTATTTT,CASSFRGLTDTQYF
TRBV6-5,.,TRBJ1-1,.,TGTGCCACCTCCCGGGCAGGGAGACACACTGAAGCTTTCTTT,CATSRAGRHTEAFF
TRBV5-6,.,TRBJ2-3,TRBD2,TGTGCCAGCAGCCCCGGACTAGCGAGCACAGATACGCAGTATTTT,CASSPGLASTDTQYF
TRBV14,few,TRBJ1-1,.,TGTGCCAGCAGCCAAGATAGCTTATCAGGGGCTTACATGAACACTGAAGCTTTCTTT,CASSQDSLSGAYMNTEAFF
TRBV19,.,TRBJ2-3,TRBD1,TGTGCCAGTGGGGACAGGGGAACAGATACGCAGTATTTT,CASGDRGTDTQYF
TRBV28,once,TRBJ2-7,TRBD2,TGTGCCAGCCCTTTTCCGGGACTAGCCTACGAGCAGTACTTC,CASPFPGLAYEQYF
TRBV5-1,few,TRBJ2-1,.,TGCGCCAGCAGCTTGGAGGCAGGTTCTTACAATGAGCAGTTCTTC,CASSLEAGSYNEQFF
TRBV7-2,.,TRBJ2-1,.,TGTGCCAGCAGCCTTAGCGTGATAGGAACTTCTCATGAGCAGTTCTTC,CASSLSVIGTSHEQFF
TRBV27,.,TRBJ1-3,.,TGTGCCAGCACCGGTCCAGTCTCTGGAAACACCATATATTTT,CASTGPVSGNTIYF
TRBV11-2,.,TRBJ1-1,.,TGTGCCAGCAGCTCCACCCGGGGGCGGAACACTGAAGCTTTCTTT,CASSSTRGRNTEAFF
TRBV30,.,TRBJ1-1,.,TGTGCCTGGAGTAATCCTGCTCGTTGGGACACTGAAGCTTTCTTT,CAWSNPARWDTEAFF
TRBV14,once,TRBJ2-6,.,TGTGCCAGCAGCCCCCCTTTAGGGCGGGGCTCTGGGGCCAACGTCCTGACTTTC,CASSPPLGRGSGANVLTF
TRBV25-1,.,TRBJ1-2,.,TGTGCCAGCAGTGACGGACGGATCTATGGCTACACCTTC,CASSDGRIYGYTF
TRBV18,.,TRBJ2-7,.,TGTGCCAGCTCACCGACCTTTTCCGGGAAATACGAGCAGTACTTC,CASSPTFSGKYEQYF
TRBV19,.,TRBJ1-2,TRBD1,TGTGCCAGTAGTATCATTGGACAGGGGCCCTATGGCTACACCTTC,CASSIIGQGPYGYTF
TRBV28,.,TRBJ1-4,.,TGTGCCAGCAGTTTGACGAGAGAAAAACTGTTTTTT,CASSLTREKLFF
TRBV10-3,.,TRBJ1-5,.,TGTGCCATCAGTGACAGGGAGTACAATCAGCCCCAGCATTTT,CAISDREYNQPQHF
TRBV7-2,.,TRBJ2-1,TRBD2,TGTGCCAGCAGCAGGGGACTAGCGGGAGGGGGATATCTGCGGGATGAGCAGTTCTTC,CASSRGLAGGGYLRDEQFF
TRBV2,.,TRBJ2-1,TRBD2,TGTGCCAGCAGTGATTGGAGCGGGAGGAAGAATGAGCAGTTCTTC,CASSDWSGRKNEQFF
TRBV18,few,TRBJ1-2,TRBD1,TGTGCCAGCTCACCGACAGGGCAAGGAGGCTACACCTTC,CASSPTGQGGYTF
TRBV7-2,.,TRBJ2-1,.,TGTGCCAGCAGCCAAACGAGAAGTGGGGAGCAGTTCTTC,CASSQTRSGEQFF
TRBV5-1,.,TRBJ2-7,TRBD2,TGCGCCAGCAGCCCCGGGACTAGCGGGCTCTCCCGATACGAGCAGTACTTC,CASSPGTSGLSRYEQYF
TRBV9,.,TRBJ2-7,TRBD2,TGTGCCAGCAGCGTAGGAGGCTGGGAGGGAAGTTACGAGCAGTACTTC,CASSVGGWEGSYEQYF
TRBV14,.,TRBJ2-3,.,TGTGCCAGCAGCCAATGGGACGTTGCTGGGGATACGCAGTATTTT,CASSQWDVAGDTQYF
TRBV5-1,.,TRBJ2-3,.,TGCGCCAGCAGCTCCCCCGGGGGGCCAGATACGCAGTATTTT,CASSSPGGPDTQYF
TRBV2,.,TRBJ2-1,TRBD2,TGTGCCAGCAGTGGGCCCTCCTTCCTAAGCGGGACCCACAATGAGCAGTTCTTC,CASSGPSFLSGTHNEQFF
TRBV7-2,.,TRBJ1-4,TRBD1,TGTGCCAGCAGCCGTTACACTCCACGGACAGGGGGCGAATTAAAACTGCTTTTT,CASSRYTPRTGGELKLLF
TRBV4-1,.,TRBJ2-7,.,TGCGCCAGCGGAAATACAGGGGAGGGCTACGAGCAGTACTTC,CASGNTGEGYEQYF
TRBV10-1,.,TRBJ2-1,.,TGCGCCAGCAGCCCGAGGGTGGGCGGGAAGCAGTTCTTC,CASSPRVGGKQFF
TRBV15,.,TRBJ2-5,.,TGTGCCACCGGTCAGAGGGAACAAGAGACCCAGTACTTC,CATGQREQETQYF
TRBV6-5,many,TRBJ2-3,.,TGTGCCAGCAGATTCCGGGGAAACACAGATACGCAGTATTTT,CASRFRGNTDTQYF
TRBV10-2,.,TRBJ2-3,.,TGCGCCAGCAGTGTCAGGAACACAGATACGCAGTATTTT,CASSVRNTDTQYF
TRBV28,few,TRBJ2-7,TRBD2,TGTGCCAGCAGCTCCGTTTCTGGTTCTAGAGCGGGAGGGCCACACGAGCAGTACTTC,CASSSVSGSRAGGPHEQYF
TRBV1,once,TRBJ2-2,.,TGCACCAGCAGCCAAGATCGAAAGAGAGGGATCTTAGAACCTCCTAACACCGGGGAGCTGTTTTTT,CTSSQDRKRGILEPPNTGELFF
TRBV7-6,.,TRBJ2-2,.,TGTGCCCCTCCAGGGGCCTCACACACCGGGGAGCTGTTTTTT,CAPPGASHTGELFF
TRBV9,.,TRBJ2-7,.,TGTGCCAGCAGCGTCGGACAGCCAGACCTTTACGAGCAGTACTTC,CASSVGQPDLYEQYF